What follows is one T cell receptor (beta chain) and its context. Antigen: not known. Most PBMC samples had approximately 480 ng input DNA in six replicates. Sequencing was performed with immunoSEQ multiplex PCR; in TCRdb, only in-frame clones are kept and a portion is missing. This table has approximately 13,000 clones, about 63% appearing once. Analysis of PBMCs was direct, with no culture step. The data are from a study of neoadjuvant anti-PD-1 for oral cavity cancer. In the study overall: Most patients had three to four biweekly doses of 3 mg/kg nivolumab before resection. Overall study findings and caveats: Higher pretreatment blood Treg/Th17 ratios correlated with higher pretreatment blood and lower post-treatment tumor TCRbeta clonality.

The source was PBMCs, collected before nivolumab (anti-PD-1) treatment. The clonotype originates from a person aged 35 to 85 with oral cavity squamous cell carcinoma.

DNA of the CDR3: TGCGCCAGCAGCTTGGAAGAGACCCAGTACTTC. Residues: CASSLEETQYF. The J gene is TRBJ2-5, the V gene TRBV5-1; D not resolved. Germline assignment: CDR1 SGHRS and CDR2 YFSETQ. V was cut by 0 bases and J by 3 bases, with 0 bases left in between. The CDR3 loop spans 11 amino acids. Combining the CDR3 with reference TRBV5-1 and TRBJ2-5 gives the whole variable domain KAGVTQTPRYLIKTRGQQVTLSCSPISGHRSVSWYQQTPGQGLQFLFEYFSETQRNKGNFPGRFSGRQFSNSRSEMNVSTLELGDSALYLCASSLEETQYFGPGTRLLVL.